The clone carrying this T cell receptor beta chain was observed a few times. CDR1 is MNHEY, CDR2 SVGAGI, per germline. The junction had 9 bases not matched to a gene; V was cut back by 5 bases and J by 6 bases. The length of the CDR3 is 15 residues. This entry belongs to a study of T-cell memory formation after mild COVID-19. After 5'RACE with constant-segment primers, TCR alpha and TCR beta cDNA libraries carrying sample barcodes and UMIs were obtained. TCRdb fed the 5' RACE reads into MiXCR, producing one record per CDR3 protein. The repertoire holds about 140,000 distinct CDR3 sequences, with more than 13% as singletons.

The specimen was PBMCs or a T cell subset sorted from them (not recorded which). The chain combines TRBV6-5 with TRBJ2-3; 9 nucleotides agree with TRBD2. This TCR derives from an adult woman who had mild COVID-19 (a few samples of this study predate the infection). Cell type and time point are not known. This CDR3 is CASSQLAGQWDTQYF. CDR3 bases: TGTGCCAGCAGTCAACTAGCGGGTCAGTGGGATACGCAGTATTTT.